This T cell receptor (beta chain) was sequenced for a study of OX40 agonist ivuxolimab in advanced cancers. General study points: Also showing low normalized T-cell clonal expansion were some of the nonresponders.

Blood was sampled at baseline, cycle 4 day 1, and cycle 7 day 1. V lost 0 bases to trimming and J lost 2 bases, with 5 bases between them. The germline V gene has CDR1 SGHRS and CDR2 YFSETQ. The CDR3 is 14 amino acids. Of note for this clone: What it binds is not known.

Assay: immunoSEQ multiplex PCR; the TCRdb copy retains only in-frame clones and omits some. The table lists 81,000 or so clones, around 89% of them singletons. The starting material was CD4+ or CD8+ T cells sorted from blood, obtained in a trial of the OX40 agonist ivuxolimab. The TCR comes from an adult with an advanced solid tumor such as melanoma, head and neck, liver or kidney cancer. The chain employs TRBV5-1 and TRBJ2-2; D not resolved. The CDR3 DNA is TGCGCCAGCAGCTTGGACCACAACACCGGGGAGCTGTTTTTT. It codes for CASSLDHNTGELFF.